The clone carrying this TCR beta chain appeared a few times. CDR1 LNHDA and CDR2 SQIVND come from the germline V gene (reference sequence). Trimming shortened V by 3 bases and J by 0 bases, and 11 bases separated the two germline ends. The CDR3 runs 15 residues. This sample is drawn from a study of control samples from healthy donors and cancer patients. The method was immunoSEQ multiplex PCR; TCRdb's version includes in-frame clones alone and lacks a portion of them. The repertoire includes about 130,000 clones, roughly 94% of them detected once, and 11% to 15% sits in the top ten. The receptor was derived from a man between 60 and 75 years old with colorectal cancer. Sequenced sample: PBMCs. V usage is TRBV19 and J usage is TRBJ1-2; D is unresolved. The CDR3 sequence is CASSITWQANYGYTF. The DNA of the CDR3 is TGTGCCAGTAGTATTACCTGGCAGGCTAACTATGGCTACACCTTC.